The sequence of this T cell receptor (beta chain) was determined in a study of early T cells in non-severe SARS-CoV-2 infection. Study-wide results and limits: Anti-spike CD8 responses were favored in VDJdb matching, and private and CD4 specificities were missed.

With regard to this clonotype: Its cognate antigen is unknown.

Each cDNA molecule carried a unique molecular identifier. TCRdb re-called the 5' RACE reads through MiXCR, storing one row per CDR3 protein. The table includes over 60,000 distinct CDR3 sequences, about 9.4% detected once. V was clipped by 6 bases and J by 2 bases, with 14 bases between them. The CDR3 covers 15 residues. CDR1 is MNHEY and CDR2 is SVGAGI in the germline V gene. V usage is TRBV6-5 and J usage is TRBJ1-5, with D maybe TRBD1 (5 bases). The clonotype was recovered from an adult who was a healthcare worker with PCR-confirmed SARS-CoV-2 infection or an uninfected control (not recorded which). Sequencing used whole blood, obtained at baseline. The chain's CDR3 is CASSLNSRGNQPQHF. Here the CDR3 DNA reads TGTGCCAGCAGCCTCAATTCCAGGGGCAATCAGCCCCAGCATTTT.